Following are 11 T cell receptor beta chains from one sample sequenced in a study of T cells after yellow fever vaccination. Using its own MiXCR run on the 5' RACE reads, TCRdb lists one record per CDR3 protein. Of some 560,000 distinct CDR3 sequences in the sample, 15% to 20% were seen once. The specimen was PBMCs, collected 15 days after the yellow fever booster vaccination. These receptor sequences come from a man aged 30 to 45 who received the YFV17D yellow fever vaccine.

CDR3: CASSLVVRGFTDTQYF. CDR3 sequence (DNA): TGTGCCAGCAGCTTAGTTGTTCGGGGGTTCACAGATACGCAGTATTTT. This rearrangement joins TRBV7-8 to TRBJ2-3; a weak D match, TRBD2 (6 bases). The V gene lost 1 base and the J gene lost 2 bases, with 13 bases spanning the gap. Per the germline V gene, CDR1 is SGHVS and CDR2 is FQNEAQ. The CDR3 contains 16 residues.

J is TRBJ2-4 and V is TRBV12-3 or TRBV12-4; D is possibly TRBD2 (5 bases). This CDR3 contains 14 residues. V was pared by 1 base and J by 5 bases, with 9 bases between. CDR3 amino acids: CASSLGGAENIQYF. DNA for the CDR3: TGTGCCAGCAGTTTAGGAGGAGCGGAAAACATTCAGTACTTC.

Written as DNA, the CDR3 is TGCAGTGCTAGTCGGGGGCGAGAGACCCAGTACTTC. As protein: CSASRGRETQYF. This sequence joins TRBV20-1 and TRBJ2-5; D tentatively reads TRBD1 or TRBD2 (6 bases each). Germline V gene data show CDR1 as DFQATT and CDR2 as SNEGSKA (reference sequence). This CDR3 is 12 amino acids long. Deletions cut 3 bases from V and 4 bases from J, with 9 bases between.

CDR3 amino acids: CSARDNDDEQYF. The CDR3 nucleotides are TGCAGTGCTAGAGATAACGACGACGAGCAGTACTTC. The genes are TRBV20-1 and TRBJ2-7, with D unclear. V lost 0 bases and J 5 bases, leaving 8 bases between the germline ends. The CDR3 sequence is 12 residues long. Germline CDR1 and CDR2: DFQATT and SNEGSKA (reference sequence).

In its sample, this clonotype was seen once. V is TRBV11-3 and J is TRBJ2-2; no reliable D call. CDR1 is SGHNT and CDR2 is YENEEA in the germline V gene. V was trimmed by 0 bases and J by 4 bases, leaving 6 bases between them. This CDR3 has 14 residues. CDR3 sequence (DNA): TGTGCCAGCAGCTTAGAGAAGGGCACCGGGGAGCTGTTTTTT. Its translation: CASSLEKGTGELFF.

This clonotype was picked up a small number of times. The V and J genes are TRBV28 and TRBJ2-1; tentatively, D is TRBD2 (6 bases). Per the germline V gene, CDR1 is MDHEN and CDR2 is SYDVKM. The CDR3 is 12 amino acids. V was shortened by 6 bases and J by 13 bases, with 16 bases between the two germline ends. The CDR3 sequence is CASSLEGKTQFF. DNA for the CDR3: TGTGCCAGCAGCCTGGAGGGCAAGACCCAGTTCTTC. The full variable domain, its missing parts supplied by reference TRBV28 and TRBJ2-1, is DVKVTQSSRYLVKRTGEKVFLECVQDMDHENMFWYRQDPGLGLRLIYFSYDVKMKEKGDIPEGYSVSREKKERFSLILESASTNQTSMYLCASSLEGKTQFFGPGTRLTVL.

As DNA, the CDR3 is TGCAGTGCTAGTCTGGACTCTGGGGCCAACGTCCTGACTTTC. As protein: CSASLDSGANVLTF. The chain combines TRBV20-1 with TRBJ2-6; no firm D call. V was trimmed by 3 bases and J by 0 bases, leaving 6 bases between them. The germline CDR1 and CDR2 sequences are DFQATT and SNEGSKA (reference sequence). The CDR3 is 14 amino acids.

The V call is TRBV12-3 or TRBV12-4, the J call TRBJ2-7; 10 nucleotides agree with TRBD1. Losses at the gene ends were 0 bases for V and 3 bases for J; bases not matched to a gene: 2. The CDR3 sequence is 15 residues long. As DNA, the CDR3 is TGTGCCAGCAGTTTAGCGGGGGACAGGGGCTACGAGCAGTACTTC. Its protein product is CASSLAGDRGYEQYF.

This clonotype occurred a few times. The V gene is TRBV2, the J gene TRBJ1-5; D uncertain. Trimming removed 5 bases at V and 6 bases at J, with 5 bases between. The length of the CDR3 is 11 residues. CDR1 SNHLY and CDR2 FYNNEI come from the germline V gene. In DNA, the CDR3 is TGTGCCAGCAGTTCTTCTCAGCCCCAGCATTTT. This encodes CASSSSQPQHF.

Only a few counts were recorded for this clonotype. The V and J genes are TRBV28 and TRBJ2-3, with a tentative D call TRBD2 (6 bases). Between the trimmed V and J ends, which lost 3 bases and 6 bases, there was a span of 31 bases. CDR1 is MDHEN and CDR2 is SYDVKM in the germline V gene. CDR3 length: 20 residues. The chain's CDR3 is CASSFTTGLSAGVESDTQYF. In DNA, the CDR3 is TGTGCCAGCAGTTTTACAACCGGACTATCCGCCGGAGTTGAATCGGATACGCAGTATTTT.

A few counts support this clonotype. V and J are TRBV5-1 and TRBJ1-4; unclear D gene. The V gene's germline CDR1 is SGHRS and CDR2 YFSETQ. Trimming shortened V by 1 base and J by 3 bases, and 7 bases separated the two germline ends. The CDR3 loop spans 14 amino acids. The CDR3 region is CASSLFSPNEKLFF. Here the CDR3 DNA reads TGCGCCAGCAGCTTGTTCAGCCCTAATGAAAAACTGTTTTTT. The full variable domain, with the rest looked up from reference TRBV5-1 and TRBJ1-4, is KAGVTQTPRYLIKTRGQQVTLSCSPISGHRSVSWYQQTPGQGLQFLFEYFSETQRNKGNFPGRFSGRQFSNSRSEMNVSTLELGDSALYLCASSLFSPNEKLFFGSGTQLSVL.